This TCR beta chain was profiled in a study of blood T cells in healthy people across ages. Study-level findings and limits: Relative to aged donors, long-lived donors carried more naive CD4+ cells and displayed higher diversity.

Sample-barcoded 5' priming and a J-beta primer mix drove a second PCR of roughly 6 to 12 cycles. One entry per CDR3 protein, called by TCRdb with MiXCR from the 5' RACE reads. This sample yields about 630,000 distinct CDR3 sequences, of which 20% to 25% are seen a single time; 3.5% to 4% belongs to the top ten. Germline CDR1 ENHRY, CDR2 SYGVKD. V was cut by 10 bases and J by 4 bases, with 16 bases left in between. The CDR3 has 13 amino acids. This clonotype was detected only a few times. Antigen: not known. The specimen was blood. This TCR was sampled from a man aged 70-80 years in good health. The gene calls are TRBV10-3 and TRBJ2-5; D is possibly TRBD1 (6 bases). This CDR3 is CATQGLSGETQYF. CDR3 bases: TGTGCCACTCAGGGGTTATCGGGAGAGACCCAGTACTTC.